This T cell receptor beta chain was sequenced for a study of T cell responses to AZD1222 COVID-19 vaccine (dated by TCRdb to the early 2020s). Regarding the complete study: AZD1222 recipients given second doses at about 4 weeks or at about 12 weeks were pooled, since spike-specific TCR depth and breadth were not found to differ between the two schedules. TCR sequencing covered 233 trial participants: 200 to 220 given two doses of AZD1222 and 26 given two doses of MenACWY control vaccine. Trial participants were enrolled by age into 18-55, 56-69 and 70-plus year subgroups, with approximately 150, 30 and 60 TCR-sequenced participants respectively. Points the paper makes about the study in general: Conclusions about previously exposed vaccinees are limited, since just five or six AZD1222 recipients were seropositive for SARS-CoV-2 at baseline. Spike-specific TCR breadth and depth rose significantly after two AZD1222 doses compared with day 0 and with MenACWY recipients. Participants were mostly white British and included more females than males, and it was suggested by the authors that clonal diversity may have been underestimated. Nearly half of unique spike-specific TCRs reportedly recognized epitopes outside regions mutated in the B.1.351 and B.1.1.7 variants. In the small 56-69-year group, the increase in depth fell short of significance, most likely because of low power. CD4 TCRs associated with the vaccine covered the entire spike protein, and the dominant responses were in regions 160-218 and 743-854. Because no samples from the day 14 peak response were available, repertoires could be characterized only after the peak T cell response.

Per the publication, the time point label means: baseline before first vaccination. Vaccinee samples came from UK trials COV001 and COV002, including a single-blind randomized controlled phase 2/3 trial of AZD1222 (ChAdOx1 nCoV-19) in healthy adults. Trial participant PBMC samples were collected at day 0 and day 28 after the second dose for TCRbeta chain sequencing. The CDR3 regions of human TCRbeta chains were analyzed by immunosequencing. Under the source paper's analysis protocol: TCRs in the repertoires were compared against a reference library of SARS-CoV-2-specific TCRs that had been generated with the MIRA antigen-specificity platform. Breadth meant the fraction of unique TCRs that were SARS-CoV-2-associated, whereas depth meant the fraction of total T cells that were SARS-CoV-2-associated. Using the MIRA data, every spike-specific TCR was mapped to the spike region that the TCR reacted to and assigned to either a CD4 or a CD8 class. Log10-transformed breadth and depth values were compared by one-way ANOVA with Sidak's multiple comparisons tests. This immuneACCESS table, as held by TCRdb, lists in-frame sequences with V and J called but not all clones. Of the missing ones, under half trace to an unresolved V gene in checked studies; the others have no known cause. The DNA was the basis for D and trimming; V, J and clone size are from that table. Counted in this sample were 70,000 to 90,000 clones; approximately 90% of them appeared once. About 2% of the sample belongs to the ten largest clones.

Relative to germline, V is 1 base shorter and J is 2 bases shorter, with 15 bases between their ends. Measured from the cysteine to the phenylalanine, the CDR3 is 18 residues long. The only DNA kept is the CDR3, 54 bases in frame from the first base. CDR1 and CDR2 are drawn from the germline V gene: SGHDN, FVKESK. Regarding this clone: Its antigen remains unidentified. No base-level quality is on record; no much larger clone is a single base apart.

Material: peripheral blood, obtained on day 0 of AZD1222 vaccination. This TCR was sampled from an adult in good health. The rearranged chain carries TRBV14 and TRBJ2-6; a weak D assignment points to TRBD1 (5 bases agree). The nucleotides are TGTGCCAGCAGCCAAGGGTCAGGGTTCGGTACTGGGGCCAACGTCCTGACTTTC. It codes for CASSQGSGFGTGANVLTF. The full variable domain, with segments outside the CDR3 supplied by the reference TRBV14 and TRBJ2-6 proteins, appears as EAGVTQFPSHSVIEKGQTVTLRCDPISGHDNLYWYRRVMGKEIKFLLHFVKESKQDESGMPNNRFLAERTGGTYSTLKVQPAELEDSGVYFCASSQGSGFGTGANVLTFGAGSRLTVL.